Shown below are 2 T cell receptor beta chains from a single sample sequenced in a study of shared clonotypes between healthy human individuals (dated by TCRdb to 2018 to 2020). Library preparation was by the immunoSEQ multiplex PCR assay. The immuneACCESS repertoire file appears here via TCRdb, limited to in-frame rearrangements. These files lack a portion of the clones; in checked studies, under half of the deficit traces to unresolved V genes, and the cause of the others is not known. A total of about 2.4 million clones appear in this sample, over 85% of them only once. The ten largest clones add up to approximately 0.36% of the sample. The sequenced sample consisted of naive CD4+ T cells from PBMCs. The sample's cell subset or site, from its label and the paper: CD45RA+ positively selected. Source of these receptors: a man younger than 35 in good health. Some clones in this sample may be carry-over from other donors' samples.

CDR3 sequence reads: CASSQDGRVYNEQFF. DNA for the CDR3: TGCGCCAGCAGCCAGGACGGACGGGTCTACAATGAGCAGTTCTTC. The chain couples TRBV5-1 to TRBJ2-1, with unresolved D. CDR1 and CDR2 (germline): SGHRS, YFSETQ. Trimming took off 4 bases at V and 3 bases at J, with 14 bases between the two ends. CDR3 length: 15 residues.

The CDR3 DNA sequence: TGTGCCAGCAGTTCTCCCATCGGGGCAGGGGGTTACAACTATGGCTACACCTTC. It is translated as CASSSPIGAGGYNYGYTF. V gene TRBV28 combines with J gene TRBJ1-2, with TRBD1 matching over 7 bases. J was trimmed by 2 bases and V by 4 bases; bases with no gene match: 16. The CDR3 totals 18 residues. CDR1 MDHEN and CDR2 SYDVKM come from the germline V gene.